The 25 T cell receptor beta chains in this list originate from one sample, sequenced in a study of T cells in women clearing cervical HPV infection. Profiling relied on immunoSEQ multiplex PCR, and the TCRdb table lists in-frame clones only, not all of them. Its table records 30,000 to 35,000 clones. Sequencing was performed on blood buffy coat. The receptors originated from a woman between 18 and 75 years old with a cervical HPV16 infection that either progressed to CIN3+ or cleared (not recorded which).

On this clone itself: The observed sequence ends 3 residues before the CDR3 terminus, with the missing tail filled in from the germline J gene. The rearrangement joins TRBV29-1 to TRBJ2-4, with D perhaps matching TRBD1 (6 bases). The CDR3 covers 13 residues. The ends were cut back, 7 bases at V and 1 base at J, with 11 bases in the middle. Germline V gives CDR1 SQVTM, CDR2 ANQGSEA. The CDR3 DNA, read in part, is TGCAGCGCAAGAGGGGGTGCCAAAAACATT. Translating it yields CSARGGAKNI. The full CDR3 sequence reads CSARGGAKNIQYF.

CDR3 DNA, as far as it was read: TGTGCCAGCATTTTACATTATCGGGGGATCAACACTGAA. Translated: CASILHYRGINTE. The whole CDR3 region reads CASILHYRGINTEAFF. The chain has TRBV6-2 or TRBV6-3 and TRBJ1-1, with D maybe TRBD1 (5 bases). The missing CDR3 end, 3 residues past where the read stops, is filled in from the germline J gene. Germline CDR1 is MNHEY and CDR2 is SVGEGT. This CDR3 comprises 16 residues. Trimming took 7 bases from V and 2 from J, leaving 20 bases between them.

CDR3 DNA, as far as it was read: TGTGCCAGCAGCGAACAGGGAGGCACCGGGGAG. It specifies CASSEQGGTGE. The whole CDR3 is CASSEQGGTGELFF. V usage is TRBV11-3 and J usage is TRBJ2-2; D may correspond to TRBD1 or TRBD2 (6 bases each). Read data end 3 residues before the CDR3 end; the end is taken from the germline J gene. The CDR3 has 14 amino acids. The V gene's germline CDR1 is SGHNT and CDR2 YENEEA. V was clipped by 5 bases and J by 4 bases, with 11 bases between them. Supplemented by reference TRBV11-3 and TRBJ2-2, the full variable domain reads EAGVVQSPRYKIIEKKQPVAFWCNPISGHNTLYWYLQNLGQGPELLIRYENEEAVDDSQLPKDRFSAERLKGVDSTLKIQPAELGDSAVYLCASSEQGGTGELFFGEGSRLTVL.

A note on this clone: The CDR3 end is not reached by the read, which stops 3 residues before it; the germline J gene fills it in. J is TRBJ2-7 and V is TRBV20-1; 8 nucleotides match TRBD1. The V segment lost 3 bases and the J segment 0 bases; nucleotides outside the gene matches: 1. Germline V gene lookup returns CDR1 DFQATT and CDR2 SNEGSKA (reference sequence). This CDR3 is 13 amino acids long. The sequenced part of the CDR3 DNA is TGCAGTGCTAGGGGGACAGGCTCCTACGAG. Amino acids: CSARGTGSYE. The whole CDR3 is CSARGTGSYEQYF.

CDR3 DNA, as far as it was read: TGTGCCAGCAGCTTATGGGACAGGTCCCAGCCC. As protein: CASSLWDRSQP. The whole CDR3 is CASSLWDRSQPQHF. V usage is TRBV7-2 and J usage is TRBJ1-5; 8 nucleotides agree with TRBD1. The sequenced fragment ends 3 residues before the CDR3 boundary, so the rest is inferred from the germline J gene. The CDR3 length is 14 residues. V lost 2 bases and J lost 7; bases outside the gene matches: 4. Germline CDR1 and CDR2: SGHTA and FQGNSA.

In regard to this clone: Read data end 3 residues before the CDR3 end; the end is taken from the germline J gene. This chain links TRBV5-8 with TRBJ1-2, with 7 bases matching TRBD1. This CDR3 has 15 amino acids. Germline V gene data show CDR1 as SGHTS and CDR2 as YDEGEE. With 6 bases clipped from V and 4 bases from J, the junction kept 12 bases outside the gene matches. The DNA read from the CDR3 is TGTGCCAGCAACCCGGGACAGCAGACCTCCTATGGC. Protein product: CASNPGQQTSYG. Given in full, the CDR3 is CASNPGQQTSYGYTF.

The CDR3 region is CASSTTGTGHGTQYF. Partial CDR3 DNA: TGTGCCAGTAGTACAACCGGGACAGGGCATGGGACC. The chain couples TRBV19 to TRBJ2-5; 9 bases fit TRBD1. The read comes to an end 3 residues before the CDR3 does, leaving the germline J gene to fill in the end. The CDR3 runs to 15 residues. Looked up from germline, CDR1 is LNHDA and CDR2 is SQIVND (reference sequence). V gave up 4 bases and J gave up 7 bases; unmatched junction bases: 10.

As concerns this clone: The read terminates 3 residues before the CDR3 end, so the remaining end is supplied by the germline J gene. This sequence joins TRBV20-1 and TRBJ2-5; 8 bases match TRBD2. Unmatched junction bases numbered 8, after V lost 6 bases and J lost 2 bases. Germline CDR1 DFQATT, CDR2 SNEGSKA (reference sequence). The CDR3 is 14 amino acids. CDR3 protein: CSAPAGGPQETQYF. The sequenced part of the CDR3 DNA is TGCAGTGCGCCGGCGGGGGGACCACAAGAGACC.

Points on this clone: One junction end does not reproduce the germline sequence, and a read error may be involved. Coverage ceases 3 residues before the CDR3 finishes, and the germline J gene fills in the end. This chain links TRBV4-2 with TRBJ1-1, with TRBD1 identical over 7 bases. The CDR3 has 16 residues. The germline V gene encodes CDR1 LGHNA and CDR2 YNFKEQ. The CDR3 reads CASSHLTGALNTEAFF. Partial CDR3 DNA: TGCGCCAGCAGCCACCTAACAGGGGCCCTGAACACTGAA.

A note on this clone: The read finishes 3 residues shy of the CDR3 end, and the germline J gene is used to complete it. This rearrangement joins TRBV2 to TRBJ1-5, with 9 bases lining up with TRBD1. Losses at the gene ends were 4 bases for V and 3 bases for J; bases not matched to a gene: 1. CDR1 and CDR2 from the germline V gene are SNHLY and FYNNEI. The CDR3 has 14 residues. CDR3 bases read: TGTGCCAGCAGTGGGGACAGGGACAATCAGCCC. Translating gives CASSGDRDNQP. The whole CDR3 sequence reads CASSGDRDNQPQHF.

Comment on this clone: The DNA ends 3 residues before the CDR3 does, and the rest of the CDR3 is filled in from the germline J gene. The V and J genes are TRBV6-2 or TRBV6-3 and TRBJ2-4; the D gene is possibly TRBD1 (5 bases). This CDR3 is 12 amino acids long. The germline V gene encodes CDR1 MNHEY and CDR2 SVGEGT. This CDR3 is CASRTIGVDQYF. CDR3 DNA, as far as it was read: TGTGCCAGCAGAACCATAGGGGTCGAT.

Notes on this clone: The sequenced fragment ends 3 residues before the CDR3 boundary, so the rest is inferred from the germline J gene. This rearrangement joins TRBV7-6 to TRBJ2-3; 8 bases match TRBD2. The V and J ends lost 2 bases and 5 bases, in that order; junction bases with no gene match: 9. The CDR3 consists of 16 residues. Germline V lookup: CDR1 SGHVS, CDR2 FNYEAQ. The sequenced CDR3 bases are TGTGCCAGCAGCTTAAACGGCGGGGGGCCGGGAGATACG. Translating it yields CASSLNGGGPGDT. The entire CDR3 is CASSLNGGGPGDTQYF. The full variable domain, with the rest looked up from reference TRBV7-6 and TRBJ2-3, is GAGVSQSPRYKVTKRGQDVALRCDPISGHVSLYWYRQALGQGPEFLTYFNYEAQQDKSGLPNDRFSAERPEGSISTLTIQRTEQRDSAMYRCASSLNGGGPGDTQYFGPGTRLTVL.

With respect to this clone: The read finishes 3 residues shy of the CDR3 end, and the germline J gene is used to complete it. V gene TRBV30 combines with J gene TRBJ1-1; 7 bases fit TRBD1. CDR1 and CDR2 (germline): GTSNPN, SVGIG (reference sequence). The J segment lost 2 bases and the V segment lost 0 bases, leaving 6 bases of the junction unmatched. The CDR3 is 15 residues long. The sequenced CDR3 bases are TGTGCCTGGAGTGTACTTGACAGGGACAACACTGAA. It translates to CAWSVLDRDNTE. The entire CDR3 reads CAWSVLDRDNTEAFF.

A remark on this clone: The observed sequence ends 3 residues before the CDR3 terminus, with the missing tail filled in from the germline J gene. V gene TRBV19 combines with J gene TRBJ1-5, with 8 bases matching TRBD1. The CDR3 extends over 17 amino acids. Germline V gene data show CDR1 as LNHDA and CDR2 as SQIVND (reference sequence). V was clipped by 1 base and J by 2 bases; unmatched bases: 7. Here the CDR3 reads CASSIGAGGYGNQPQHF. The part of the CDR3 DNA that was read is TGTGCCAGTAGTATAGGCGCAGGGGGCTACGGCAATCAGCCC.

Regarding this clone: The read terminates 3 residues ahead of where the CDR3 ends, so the germline J gene completes it. The chain joins TRBV19 to TRBJ2-3, with D unresolved. Germline-derived CDR1 and CDR2 are LNHDA and SQIVND (reference sequence). Trimming shortened V by 5 bases and J by 1 base, and 13 bases separated the two germline ends. The CDR3 loop spans 15 amino acids. The CDR3 DNA, read in part, is TGTGCCAGTAGTTCCGCAGTGGTCGGCACAGATACG. This translates into CASSSAVVGTDT. The CDR3 in full is CASSSAVVGTDTQYF.

For this clone: Read sequence stops 3 residues before the CDR3 end, and the germline J gene provides the missing end. V gene TRBV29-1 combines with J gene TRBJ2-3; 7 bases fit TRBD2. The CDR3 is 14 amino acids. J was trimmed by 1 base and V by 6 bases; bases with no gene match: 7. The germline V gene has CDR1 SQVTM and CDR2 ANQGSEA. CDR3 protein: CSVSGASGTDTQYF. Incomplete CDR3 DNA: TGCAGCGTAAGCGGGGCCTCTGGCACAGATACG.

For this clone: The missing CDR3 end, 3 residues past where the read stops, is filled in from the germline J gene. This chain joins TRBV7-2 and TRBJ1-2, with TRBD1 matching 8 bases. Per the germline V gene, CDR1 is SGHTA and CDR2 is FQGNSA. The V segment lost 6 bases and the J segment 3 bases; nucleotides outside the gene matches: 6. The length of the CDR3 is 14 residues. The CDR3 bases that were read are TGTGCCAGCAGATTCGGACAGGGCGACTATGGC. This gives the protein CASRFGQGDYG. The full CDR3 protein reads CASRFGQGDYGYTF.

Points on this clone: Read sequence stops 3 residues before the CDR3 end, and the germline J gene provides the missing end. The chain is built from TRBV19 and TRBJ2-2, with unresolved D. CDR1 is LNHDA, CDR2 SQIVND, per germline (reference sequence). The CDR3 runs 15 residues. The V and J ends lost 1 base and 4 bases respectively, with 10 bases between them. The CDR3 bases that were read are TGTGCCAGTAGTATAGTGGCGGTTGCCACCGGGGAG. Protein product: CASSIVAVATGE. The full CDR3 protein reads CASSIVAVATGELFF.

Concerning this clone: The read terminates 3 residues before the CDR3 end, so the remaining end is supplied by the germline J gene. The J gene is TRBJ2-7, the V gene TRBV4-2; 8 bases are shared with TRBD1. CDR3 length equals 16 residues. Germline V lookup: CDR1 LGHNA, CDR2 YNFKEQ. V gave up 1 base and J gave up 1 base; unmatched junction bases: 6. Incomplete CDR3 DNA: TGTGCCAGCAGCCAAGTAGGACAGGGTCGGTCCTACGAG. Protein: CASSQVGQGRSYE. The whole CDR3 protein reads CASSQVGQGRSYEQYF.

To note about this clone: The missing CDR3 end, 3 residues past where the read stops, is filled in from the germline J gene. V is TRBV7-2 and J is TRBJ2-1, with D possibly TRBD1 on 6 matching bases. Germline V gene sequence: CDR1 SGHTA, CDR2 FQGNSA. Trimming left V 3 bases short and J 0 bases short, with 9 bases between. The CDR3 is 15 residues long. The CDR3 region is CASSLDRSSYNEQFF. The part of the CDR3 DNA that was read is TGTGCCAGCAGCTTGGACAGAAGCTCCTACAATGAG.

As regards this clone: From the germline J gene comes the end of the CDR3, since the read stops 3 residues before it. The rearrangement uses TRBV28 and TRBJ2-4; no firm D call. Trimming cost V 6 bases and J 5 bases, with 17 bases left between them. The CDR3 spans 15 residues. CDR1 and CDR2 (germline): MDHEN, SYDVKM. The covered CDR3 bases are TGTGCCAGCAGCGCCCCAACGGTAAATGAAAACATT. Residues: CASSAPTVNENI. The whole CDR3 is CASSAPTVNENIQYF. Looking up the rest from reference TRBV28 and TRBJ2-4 gives the full variable domain: DVKVTQSSRYLVKRTGEKVFLECVQDMDHENMFWYRQDPGLGLRLIYFSYDVKMKEKGDIPEGYSVSREKKERFSLILESASTNQTSMYLCASSAPTVNENIQYFGAGTRLSVL.

A note on this clone: Sequencing ends 3 residues short of the CDR3 end; the germline J gene provides the rest. The V gene is TRBV6-2 or TRBV6-3, the J gene TRBJ1-1, with 7 bases identical to TRBD1. V was pared by 6 bases and J by 0 bases, with 7 bases of the junction left unmatched. Per the germline V gene, CDR1 is MNHEY and CDR2 is SVGEGT. The CDR3 length is 15 residues. The CDR3: CASSPGQVVNTEAFF. Incomplete CDR3 DNA: TGTGCCAGCAGCCCCGGACAGGTGGTGAACACTGAA.

To note about this clone: From the germline J gene comes the end of the CDR3, since the read stops 3 residues before it. The genes are TRBV27 and TRBJ1-2, with D hard to call. The CDR3 totals 16 residues. Trimming removed 2 bases from V and 0 bases from J, with 13 bases in between. Germline CDR1 is MNHEY and CDR2 is SMNVEV (reference sequence). CDR3 amino acids: CASSLTRRGSNYGYTF. The sequenced CDR3 bases are TGTGCCAGCAGTTTAACTCGAAGAGGGTCTAACTATGGC.

This clone is medium-sized by frequency. The CDR3 spells CASSSGQGSDTQYF. The sequenced CDR3 bases are TGTGCCAGTAGTTCGGGACAGGGGAGTGATACG. V usage is TRBV19 and J usage is TRBJ2-3; 10 bases align to TRBD1. Coverage ceases 3 residues before the CDR3 finishes, and the germline J gene fills in the end. The CDR3 has 14 residues. V dropped 5 bases and J dropped 6; count of bases not matched to a gene: 5. CDR1 is LNHDA, CDR2 SQIVND, per germline (reference sequence).

A word on this clone: The sequence runs out 3 residues before the end of the CDR3; the remainder is reconstructed from the germline J gene. This sequence joins TRBV7-9 and TRBJ1-1, with no clear D. Trimming left V 5 bases short and J 0 bases short, with 10 bases between. This CDR3 comprises 14 residues. In germline, CDR1 is SEHNR, CDR2 FQNEAQ (reference sequence). The CDR3 spells CASSRNGMNTEAFF. Incomplete CDR3 DNA: TGTGCCAGCAGCCGCAATGGCATGAACACTGAA.